The 16 T cell receptor beta chains reported below all come from one sample, sequenced in a study of blood T cells in healthy people across ages. Then a second PCR, running roughly 7 to 11 cycles, was carried out with a sample-barcoded 5' primer and a J-beta primer mix. Using its own MiXCR run on the 5' RACE reads, TCRdb lists one record per CDR3 protein. The sample lists approximately 880,000 distinct CDR3 sequences, roughly 48% occurring once. The sequenced material came from blood. The source is a man aged 25-40 years in good health.

The rearrangement links TRBV4-2 to TRBJ2-5, with D possibly matching TRBD1 (6 bases). CDR1 is LGHNA, CDR2 YNFKEQ, per germline. Trimming left V 4 bases short and J 5 bases short, with 17 bases between. There are 15 residues in the CDR3. CDR3 bases: TGTGCCAGCAGCCCGGGACAACCCTTTCGGGAGACCCAGTACTTC. Translated, it gives CASSPGQPFRETQYF.

J is TRBJ2-5 and V is TRBV7-8, with no clear D. Trimming removed 2 bases from V and 1 base from J, with 11 bases in between. Germline V lookup: CDR1 SGHVS, CDR2 FQNEAQ. The CDR3 sequence is 15 residues long. The CDR3 sequence: CASSLRATVQETQYF. DNA for the CDR3: TGTGCCAGCAGCTTACGGGCCACCGTCCAAGAGACCCAGTACTTC.

V usage is TRBV7-3 and J usage is TRBJ2-5; possibly TRBD1 for D (5 bases). Germline CDR1 reads SGHTA; CDR2 reads FQGTGA. V was pared by 1 base and J by 5 bases, with 8 bases between. CDR3 length: 13 residues. This CDR3 is CASSLKAGETQYF. The CDR3 DNA is TGTGCCAGCAGCTTAAAGGCAGGGGAGACCCAGTACTTC.

This clonotype was observed a few times. The chain carries TRBV10-3 and TRBJ2-7; tentatively, D is TRBD1 (6 bases). The CDR3 is 15 residues long. CDR1 and CDR2 (germline): ENHRY, SYGVKD. The V and J ends lost 7 bases and 0 bases respectively, with 16 bases between them. CDR3 DNA: TGTGCCATCAACAACTTGACAGGAAACTCCTACGAGCAGTACTTC. As protein: CAINNLTGNSYEQYF.

V is TRBV7-2 and J is TRBJ2-5; TRBD2 agrees at 13 bases. Losses at the gene ends were 4 bases for V and 2 bases for J; bases not matched to a gene: 10. This CDR3 has 18 residues. CDR1 is SGHTA and CDR2 is FQGNSA in the germline V gene. The CDR3 reads CASSSGLAGPFFQETQYF. CDR3 bases: TGTGCCAGCAGCTCGGGACTAGCGGGGCCGTTCTTTCAAGAGACCCAGTACTTC. The full variable domain, its missing parts supplied by reference TRBV7-2 and TRBJ2-5, is GAGVSQSPSNKVTEKGKDVELRCDPISGHTALYWYRQSLGQGLEFLIYFQGNSAPDKSGLPSDRFSAERTGGSVSTLTIQRTQQEDSAVYLCASSSGLAGPFFQETQYFGPGTRLLVL.

To note about this clonotype: The conserved phenylalanine or tryptophan normally closing the CDR3 is absent here, so this likely arose from a read error. The CDR3 sequence: CASSLSAASSYNSPLHL. The CDR3 DNA reads TGTGCCAGCAGCTTATCGGCGGCGAGCTCCTATAATTCACCCCTCCACTTG. The chain uses TRBV11-1 and TRBJ1-6; no firm D call. Trimming removed 2 bases at V and 0 bases at J, with 11 bases between. CDR1 is SGHAT and CDR2 is FQDESV in the germline V gene (reference sequence). This CDR3 spans 17 amino acids.

This chain connects TRBV20-1 to TRBJ2-7, with 7 bases aligning to TRBD1. This CDR3 region has 15 residues. The V gene's germline CDR1 is DFQATT and CDR2 SNEGSKA (reference sequence). The trim removed 4 bases at V and 3 bases at J, leaving 12 bases unmatched. The CDR3 bases are TGCAGTGCTAAATCCAACAGGGGAAGTAGCTACGAGCAGTACTTC. It encodes CSAKSNRGSSYEQYF.

The V gene is TRBV2, the J gene TRBJ2-3; 10 bases line up with TRBD1. The CDR3 has 15 residues. Germline V lookup: CDR1 SNHLY, CDR2 FYNNEI. The ends lost 3 bases at V and 7 bases at J; junction bases unmatched: 7. CDR3 sequence reads: CASSDVGTGENTQYF. As DNA, the CDR3 is TGTGCCAGCAGTGATGTTGGGACAGGGGAAAATACGCAGTATTTT.

V is TRBV4-3 and J is TRBJ2-4; 11 bases are a match to TRBD2. The J call may be incorrect, as the DNA end agrees better with TRBJ2-7. Germline V gives CDR1 LGHNA, CDR2 YSLEER. The CDR3 contains 15 residues. CDR3 nucleotides: TGCGCCAGCAGCCAAGCTAGCGGGAGGATGTACGAGCAGTACTTC. It specifies CASSQASGRMYEQYF.

V and J are TRBV7-2 and TRBJ1-2, with a possible D match to TRBD1 (5 bases). Deletions cut 5 bases from V and 1 base from J, with 14 bases between. CDR3 length: 15 residues. Germline values: CDR1 SGHTA, CDR2 FQGNSA. The DNA of the CDR3 is TGTGCCAGCAGCCGGGGGAGGGTCGGTAACTATGGCTACACCTTC. It translates to CASSRGRVGNYGYTF.

The chain has TRBV7-2 and TRBJ2-3; TRBD2 might be the D (6 bases). Germline lookup yields CDR1 SGHTA and CDR2 FQGNSA. The CDR3 extends over 19 amino acids. The V and J ends lost 5 bases and 0 bases respectively, with 24 bases between them. CDR3 protein: CASSPRGRRGVYSTDTQYF. The CDR3 coding sequence is TGTGCCAGCAGCCCCCGTGGGCGGCGGGGTGTTTATAGCACAGATACGCAGTATTTT.

This chain uses TRBV28 with TRBJ2-7; the D gene is possibly TRBD2 (6 bases). The J call may be wrong; the DNA end is better matched by TRBJ2-5. This CDR3 region has 15 residues. Germline V gene data show CDR1 as MDHEN and CDR2 as SYDVKM. The CDR3 coding sequence is TGTGCCAGCAGTGGGGCGACACGGGGGAAGGAGACCCAGTACTTC. Translated: CASSGATRGKETQYF.

This clonotype was observed a handful of times. This chain links TRBV6-1 with TRBJ2-4; TRBD1 matches 12 bases. The V and J ends lost 10 bases and 1 base, in that order; junction bases with no gene match: 11. This CDR3 is built from 17 residues. The germline V gene has CDR1 MNHNS and CDR2 SASEGT. The CDR3 DNA sequence: TGTGCCACCGCCCGGGACAGGGGGCGAGGGGCCAAAAACATTCAGTACTTC. Translation gives CATARDRGRGAKNIQYF.

This clonotype was observed at least ten times. The J gene is TRBJ1-4, the V gene TRBV27; no definite D call. The length of the CDR3 is 16 residues. V was clipped by 1 base and J by 5 bases, with 14 bases between them. Germline CDR1 MNHEY, CDR2 SMNVEV (reference sequence). CDR3 protein: CASSLYGPRPNEKLFF. The CDR3, as DNA: TGTGCCAGCAGTTTATATGGTCCGAGACCCAATGAAAAACTGTTTTTT.

The chain carries TRBV28 and TRBJ1-5, with D hard to call. V shed 3 bases and J shed 0 bases, with 9 bases lying between them. CDR3 length: 15 amino acids. Germline CDR1 is MDHEN and CDR2 is SYDVKM. The CDR3 DNA reads TGTGCCAGCAGTTTGCCCCAGTATAGCAATCAGCCCCAGCATTTT. Residues: CASSLPQYSNQPQHF.

This chain uses TRBV27 with TRBJ1-5, with TRBD1 matching over 7 bases. The CDR3 consists of 16 residues. With V trimmed by 0 bases and J by 4 bases, 6 bases remained unmatched. Germline CDR1 and CDR2: MNHEY and SMNVEV (reference sequence). The CDR3 DNA reads as TGTGCCAGCAGTTTATCCGGCAGGGGGGTAAATCAGCCCCAGCATTTT. This codes for CASSLSGRGVNQPQHF.